The rows below give T cell receptor beta chains drawn from one sample of a study of T cell responses to AZD1222 COVID-19 vaccine. Assay used: immunoSEQ multiplex PCR; TCRdb lists only in-frame clones, some missing. The table shows about 200,000 clones, with 93% occurring only once. The source was peripheral blood, collected 28 days after the second AZD1222 dose. Receptors originate from an adult who received the AZD1222 COVID-19 vaccine. Both conserved end residues are trimmed from each CDR3.

j_call: TRBJ2-1; v_call: TRBV12-5; cdr3_aa: ASGLGGGSYNEQF
j_call: TRBJ2-7; v_call: TRBV6-5; cdr3_aa: ASNSPGRNYEQY
j_call: TRBJ1-4; v_call: TRBV6-5; cdr3_aa: ASKTGATNEKLF
j_call: TRBJ2-1; v_call: TRBV7-2; cdr3_aa: ASSPPSLGHEQF
j_call: TRBJ1-1; v_call: TRBV5-5; cdr3_aa: ASSLTGGVGTEAF
j_call: TRBJ1-1; v_call: TRBV18; cdr3_aa: ASSPLPDRAEAF
j_call: TRBJ2-3; v_call: TRBV6-5; cdr3_aa: ASSWGGPTDTQY
j_call: TRBJ2-7; v_call: TRBV27; cdr3_aa: ASSSFSGINEQY
j_call: TRBJ1-2; v_call: TRBV19; cdr3_aa: ASRDGQGGYGYT
j_call: TRBJ2-1; v_call: TRBV14; cdr3_aa: ASTPGTSGESSYNEQF
j_call: TRBJ1-2; v_call: TRBV6-6; cdr3_aa: ASFPDRTYGYT
j_call: TRBJ1-3; v_call: TRBV28; cdr3_aa: ASSSLRAGGNTIY
j_call: TRBJ1-2; v_call: TRBV28; cdr3_aa: ASSLWLGGRGGYT
j_call: TRBJ2-7; v_call: TRBV5-5; cdr3_aa: ASSLASTSGGWEQY
j_call: TRBJ1-6; v_call: TRBV7-2; cdr3_aa: ASTLGQGVSPLH
j_call: TRBJ2-2; v_call: TRBV10-3; cdr3_aa: AISDPGGTGELF
j_call: TRBJ1-1; v_call: TRBV30; cdr3_aa: AWSAYLNTEAF
j_call: TRBJ1-5; v_call: TRBV28; cdr3_aa: ASATQINQPQH
j_call: TRBJ2-7; v_call: TRBV5-6; cdr3_aa: ALKGQQAYEQY
j_call: TRBJ1-3; v_call: TRBV18; cdr3_aa: ASSLLTGDRPSGSGNTIY
j_call: TRBJ2-2; v_call: TRBV11-3; cdr3_aa: ASSSGTANTGELF
j_call: TRBJ2-6; v_call: TRBV3-1/TRBV3-2; cdr3_aa: ASSQERRQTGANVLT
j_call: TRBJ1-2; v_call: TRBV10-3; cdr3_aa: AISVPGGEGYT
j_call: TRBJ2-7; v_call: TRBV7-9; cdr3_aa: ASTPRDRTYEQY
j_call: TRBJ2-7; v_call: TRBV6-5; cdr3_aa: ASSSPQGPYEQY
j_call: TRBJ1-4; v_call: TRBV5-5; cdr3_aa: ASRTGEKLF
j_call: TRBJ1-4; v_call: TRBV15; cdr3_aa: ATSRPGQVDEKLF
j_call: TRBJ1-5; v_call: TRBV11-2; cdr3_aa: ASSLRVAEHSNQPQH
j_call: TRBJ1-1; v_call: TRBV7-2; cdr3_aa: ASSATYSSPHTEAF